This T cell receptor beta chain was found in a study of blood T cell repertoires in COVID-19. The wider study: Sample material is recorded as cDNA or gDNA derived from T cells, B-cell-depleted T cells, or PBMCs.

This CDR3 has 13 amino acids. Trimming left V 3 bases short and J 3 bases short, with 8 bases between. Germline V gene sequence: CDR1 SNHLY, CDR2 FYNNEI. Per the original data handling: Estimation of nucleated cell counts was performed using reference gene primer amplification. Produced via immunoSEQ multiplex PCR; TCRdb's table is partial and in-frame only. V, J and clone size were drawn from that table, and D and trimming were deduced from the DNA. The table has about 50,000 clones, approximately 82% seen once. The sequenced sample was peripheral blood. The origin of this receptor is a human donor in a cohort sampled during active COVID-19. The chain recombines TRBV2 with TRBJ2-5, with unresolved D. Here the CDR3 reads CASSDRGKETQYF. The CDR3 bases are TGTGCCAGCAGTGACAGAGGAAAAGAGACCCAGTACTTC. Complete variable domain (other parts from reference TRBV2 and TRBJ2-5): EPEVTQTPSHQVTQMGQEVILRCVPISNHLYFYWYRQILGQKVEFLVSFYNNEISEKSEIFDDQFSVERPDGSNFTLKIRSTKLEDSAMYFCASSDRGKETQYFGPGTRLLVL.